This T cell receptor beta chain was recovered during a study of cytomegalovirus exposure and HLA in healthy donors. From germline, CDR1 is SGHAT and CDR2 FQNNGV. V lost 2 bases to trimming and J lost 4 bases; unmatched junction nucleotides: 0. CDR3 size: 13 residues. In regard to this clone: Its cognate antigen is unknown.

A multiplex PCR was run with 60 Vbeta primers and 13 Jbeta primers. Some clones are missing from TCRdb's copy, which holds only in-frame ones; the method was immunoSEQ multiplex PCR. Among approximately 140,000 clones listed, 66% were seen once. Findings of the study overall: Among TCR sequences, most were rare, though some public TCRs appeared in many donors. The study reported that TCR beta sequences accurately predicted HLA-A and HLA-B alleles in most subjects. Presence/absence analyses treated sequencing depth as roughly uniform across donors.

The TCR was taken from a woman aged 60 to 75 in good health and CMV-seronegative. Sequencing used PBMCs. V usage is TRBV11-2 and J usage is TRBJ2-5; 8 nucleotides agree with TRBD1. CDR3: CASSLQGAETQYF. CDR3 nucleotide sequence: TGTGCCAGCAGCTTACAGGGGGCAGAGACCCAGTACTTC.